This TCR beta chain is from a study of T cells after yellow fever vaccination. For the study at large: Fractions of limited cellularity were prepared by means of SMART-Seq v4 Ultra Low Input.

This clonotype was counted between two and nine times. Its target is unknown. There are 11 residues in the CDR3. Trimming removed 4 bases from V and 7 bases from J; junction bases left unmatched: 2. Germline V gives CDR1 SGHRS, CDR2 YFSETQ. Regarding the study as a whole: Researchers report a weaker secondary response that nonetheless peaked faster, day 5 versus 15. After the booster, approximately 95% of CD4 and approximately 87% of CD8 primary-response clones were re-detected.

TCRdb analysed the 5' RACE reads with MiXCR anew, one entry per CDR3 protein. The sample includes 200,000 to 300,000 distinct CDR3 sequences, less than 9% of them seen just once. The sequence was collected from a man aged 30-40 years who received the YFV17D yellow fever vaccine. The chain uses TRBV5-1 and TRBJ2-7, with 7 bases lining up with TRBD1. The material sequenced was CD4+ T cells sorted from PBMCs, taken 15 days after the yellow fever booster vaccination. DNA of the CDR3: TGCGCCAGCAGCGCACAGGGGGAGCAGTACTTC. This codes for CASSAQGEQYF.